Listed below are T cell receptor beta chains from one sample, sequenced in a study of blood T cell repertoires in COVID-19. Repertoires were generated with immunoSEQ multiplex PCR, while TCRdb's copy carries only in-frame clones and drops some. The repertoire has 330,000 or so clones, more than 75% of them found once; the top ten carry less than 2.5%. Material for sequencing was PBMCs or T cells enriched from blood (not recorded which). Source of these receptors: a middle-aged man in a cohort exposed to, infected with or recovered from COVID-19 (not recorded which). Each CDR3 is given with its conserved first and last residue. The D gene is left open where the match is weak. Clone size is not always given. Where it is, it says once, few, many or a class for expanded clones.

TRBV3-1/TRBV3-2	TRBJ2-7	.	TRBD2	CASSQRLAGVGEQYF
TRBV19	TRBJ1-1	.	.	CASTPGGVHHTEAFF
TRBV15	TRBJ2-7	.	TRBD1	CATRARTGLDEQYF
TRBV19	TRBJ2-7	few	TRBD1	CASSRSRGQGIDEQYF
TRBV5-4	TRBJ2-5	.	.	CASSLAAEETQYF
TRBV29-1	TRBJ1-1	few	.	CSVSGRGNTEAFF
TRBV10-3	TRBJ2-2	.	.	CAISESAYTGELFF
TRBV18	TRBJ2-1	.	TRBD2	CASSPNLSTGTSLNNEQFF
TRBV4-2	TRBJ2-7	many	TRBD2	CASSQGSGYEQYF
TRBV6-4	TRBJ2-3	.	TRBD2	CASSASGTDTQYF
TRBV6-6	TRBJ2-2	.	TRBD1	CASRRTSGTGSYTGELFF
TRBV7-2	TRBJ2-5	.	.	CASSLGLRKETQYF
TRBV19	TRBJ1-6	.	TRBD1	CASSPDRGANSPLHF
TRBV27	TRBJ2-7	.	TRBD1	CASSWRQGLYEQYF
TRBV6-1	TRBJ1-3	.	.	CASSEQTGLDTIYF
TRBV5-1	TRBJ1-4	.	.	CASSPEGRTNEKLFF
TRBV18	TRBJ1-2	.	TRBD1	CASSPYSGTGTNYGYTF
TRBV19	TRBJ2-1	.	TRBD2	CASSILAGGGNEQFF
TRBV19	TRBJ2-1	.	TRBD2	CASSMGASGNNEQFF
TRBV2	TRBJ2-7	once	TRBD2	CASNPGLATYEQYF
TRBV19	TRBJ1-5	.	TRBD1	CASSPRQGEYQPQHF
TRBV5-1	TRBJ2-3	once	.	CASQDTSTDTQYF
TRBV9	TRBJ2-2	.	TRBD1	CASSVVGTGHTGELFF
TRBV5-1	TRBJ2-5	.	.	CASTQGQETQYF
TRBV27	TRBJ2-7	.	.	CASSLSISVYEQYF
TRBV3-1/TRBV3-2	TRBJ1-6	.	TRBD1	CASSQTAGGQGHSPLHF
TRBV27	TRBJ2-7	.	TRBD2	CASSYGSGRSEQYF
TRBV6-5	TRBJ2-7	.	TRBD2	CASRTGLAGGYEQYF
TRBV9	TRBJ1-2	few	TRBD1	CASRGTGLNGYTF
TRBV19	TRBJ1-5	.	.	CASTEAGSGNQPQHF
TRBV28	TRBJ2-2	.	TRBD2	CATRTSANTGELFF
TRBV6-5	TRBJ2-2	.	.	CASSYSIGGDTGELFF
TRBV9	TRBJ2-3	.	TRBD2	CASSSVAGGSTDTQYF
TRBV5-4	TRBJ2-7	.	.	CASSLEQGRSYEQYF
TRBV30	TRBJ1-3	few	.	CAWNTGEIGNTIYF
TRBV27	TRBJ2-3	.	TRBD1	CASSPPTGTGGADTQYF
TRBV28	TRBJ2-1	.	.	CVSGGYSYNEQFF
TRBV7-9	TRBJ2-1	.	TRBD2	CASSSVAGSYSEQFF
TRBV4-1	TRBJ1-4	.	.	CASSQGLSGEKLFF
TRBV6-5	TRBJ2-3	.	.	CASSYFRAGSTDTQYF
TRBV9	TRBJ2-7	.	TRBD2	CASSQTSGSTLGEQYF
TRBV7-9	TRBJ2-1	.	.	CASSLARIGGYNEQFF
TRBV5-1	TRBJ1-1	few	.	CASSLDSGDTEAFF
TRBV27	TRBJ1-5	.	TRBD1	CASSPASGTGGLPQHF
TRBV28	TRBJ2-1	.	TRBD2	CASSQGLAGANEQFF
TRBV6-1	TRBJ2-7	.	TRBD2	CASSEGGLALFEQYF
TRBV18	TRBJ2-5	.	TRBD1	CASSPPGRGQETQYF
TRBV7-6	TRBJ1-1	.	TRBD1	CASSLAAGGNTEAFF